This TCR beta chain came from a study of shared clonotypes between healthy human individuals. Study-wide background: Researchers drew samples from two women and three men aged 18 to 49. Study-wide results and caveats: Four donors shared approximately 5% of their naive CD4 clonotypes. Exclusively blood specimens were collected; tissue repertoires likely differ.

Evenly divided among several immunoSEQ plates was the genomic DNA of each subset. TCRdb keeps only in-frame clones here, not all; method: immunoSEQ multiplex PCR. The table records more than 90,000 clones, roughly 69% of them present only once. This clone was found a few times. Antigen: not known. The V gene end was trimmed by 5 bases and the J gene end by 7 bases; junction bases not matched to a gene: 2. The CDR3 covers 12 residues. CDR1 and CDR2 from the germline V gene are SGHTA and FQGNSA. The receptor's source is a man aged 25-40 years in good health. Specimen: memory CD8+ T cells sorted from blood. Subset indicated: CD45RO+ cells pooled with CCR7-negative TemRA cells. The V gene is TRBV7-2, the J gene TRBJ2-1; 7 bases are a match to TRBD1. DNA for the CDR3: TGTGCCAGCAGCATGACAGGGAATGAGCAGTTCTTC. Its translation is CASSMTGNEQFF.